This T cell receptor (beta chain) comes out of a study of beta chain features in type 1 diabetes (dated by TCRdb to the late 2010s). With respect to the entire study: No differences in mean age, gender distribution, total cell number or subset yield were found between patients and healthy donors. A total of roughly 100 million sorted cells were examined across all samples, and the number of cells per subset was strongly correlated with RNA yield. In the study, recently diagnosed type 1 diabetes patients and matched healthy donors were compared on the TCRB repertoires of their sorted circulating CD4+ T cell subsets. Regulatory and stem cell-like memory subsets were obtained from only 8 patients and about 8 healthy donors, while naive and central memory subsets were obtained from all 30 or so donors. Beyond this particular receptor, the publication reports: At VDJ recombination sites, patients with type 1 diabetes made fewer insertions and deleted more nucleotides, a pattern implying thymic rearrangement abnormalities. A moderate but significant shortening of TCRB CDR3 length was observed in type 1 diabetes patients in all four CD4+ subsets. Sequencing cDNA rather than genomic DNA could over-represent highly expressing activated cells, although activation and CD3 levels did not differ between groups. Naive, central memory and regulatory TCRB repertoires appeared to be more alike among patients than among healthy donors. Only small numbers of individuals were included in the HLA sub-analyses, which left unresolved whether HLA type had any influence on TCRB rearrangement. PCR may preferentially amplify shorter templates, but because patient and control samples were amplified and corrected together, any resulting skew would affect both groups equally.

From each donor, a single peripheral blood sample of approximately 110 mL on average was drawn into heparinised tubes. Naive, central memory, regulatory and stem cell-like memory CD4+ T cells were sorted on a BD FACSAria II using a panel including CD45RO, CCR7, CD25, CD127, CD95 and CD27. All sorted populations exceeded 98% purity. PBMCs were isolated right away by Lymphoprep density gradient centrifugation and were stained directly, without culture. So that batch effects would be minimized, each experiment stained and sorted samples in pairs, pairing one healthy donor with one patient. The entire amount of isolated RNA was reverse transcribed using the High Capacity cDNA Reverse Transcription Kit, so the sequenced TCRB transcripts were expressed ones. Deep immunoSEQ sequencing was applied to naive, central memory and regulatory T cell samples, giving an average of about 3.8 million total reads per sample. After sorted cells were lysed in RLT buffer, RNA was extracted with DNase-treated RNeasy Micro or Mini kits, with the choice depending on cell number. Each cell subset was processed separately to prevent cross-contamination, with patient and healthy donor samples processed together. Using the immunoSEQ multiplex PCR, TCRB sequences were amplified from cDNA into 87-bp fragments spanning the CDR3 region. The amplicons were sequenced using the Illumina HiSeq platform. Per the source publication's procedure: Synthetic template baselines were used to correct PCR bias computationally, reads within Hamming distance 2 were collapsed, and singletons that could not be merged were discarded. Reads were aligned against IMGT to assign V, D and J genes, CDR3 length and insertions or deletions at six rearrangement sites. Within each subset, clonotype counts were normalized to sorted cell number, after which true diversity and Gini coefficients were computed with the tcR R package. The overlap coefficient, calculated on TCRB nucleotide sequences, was used to measure repertoire sharing. The table comes from immuneACCESS by way of TCRdb, which keeps in-frame sequences with V and J called. Part of the clones is missing from these tables; in studies checked, under half for an unresolved V gene and the rest for unknown reasons. That table gives V, J and clone size, and the DNA gave D and trimming. In this sample the table shows about 240,000 clones, 27% of which occur a single time. Together, the top ten hold approximately 4% of the sample.

This clone was seen a single time. This receptor's antigen is unknown. Base qualities are not recorded, but no much larger clone differs from it by a single base. Deletion took 5 bases off V and 4 bases off J, with a span of 18 bases between the germline ends. The CDR3 contains 15 residues, cysteine and phenylalanine counted. Left in the record is the CDR3 DNA by itself, 45 bases read in frame from the first base. From a lookup of the germline V gene (reference sequence), CDR1 and CDR2 are MNHEY and SMNVEV. Material: central memory CD4+ T cells from blood. The chain is made from TRBV27 and TRBJ2-7; a tentative D call is TRBD1 (5 bases match). This clonotype was sampled from a man aged 25-45 years in good health. The CDR3 region: CASSGRVSYSYEQYF. The nucleotides read TGTGCCAGCAGTGGCAGGGTGAGTTACTCATACGAGCAGTACTTC.